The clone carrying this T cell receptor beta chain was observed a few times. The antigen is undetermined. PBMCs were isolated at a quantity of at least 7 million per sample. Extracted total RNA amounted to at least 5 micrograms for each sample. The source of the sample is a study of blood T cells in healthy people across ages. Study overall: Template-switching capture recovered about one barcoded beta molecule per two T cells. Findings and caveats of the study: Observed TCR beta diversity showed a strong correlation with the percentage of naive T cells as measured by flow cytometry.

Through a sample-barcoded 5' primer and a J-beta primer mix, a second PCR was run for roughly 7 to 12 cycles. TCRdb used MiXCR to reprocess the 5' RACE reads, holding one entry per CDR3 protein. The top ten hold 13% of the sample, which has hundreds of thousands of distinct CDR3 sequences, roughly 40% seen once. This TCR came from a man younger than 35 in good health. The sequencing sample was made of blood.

The CDR3 region has the DNA TGTGCCAGCAGTGGTGGGGATGAGCAGTTCTTC. Translation gives CASSGGDEQFF. The V call is TRBV25-1, the J call TRBJ2-1; no reliable D call. The CDR3 spans 11 residues. Germline V gene data show CDR1 as MGHDK and CDR2 as SYGVNS. Deletions cut 4 bases from V and 8 bases from J, with 6 bases between.